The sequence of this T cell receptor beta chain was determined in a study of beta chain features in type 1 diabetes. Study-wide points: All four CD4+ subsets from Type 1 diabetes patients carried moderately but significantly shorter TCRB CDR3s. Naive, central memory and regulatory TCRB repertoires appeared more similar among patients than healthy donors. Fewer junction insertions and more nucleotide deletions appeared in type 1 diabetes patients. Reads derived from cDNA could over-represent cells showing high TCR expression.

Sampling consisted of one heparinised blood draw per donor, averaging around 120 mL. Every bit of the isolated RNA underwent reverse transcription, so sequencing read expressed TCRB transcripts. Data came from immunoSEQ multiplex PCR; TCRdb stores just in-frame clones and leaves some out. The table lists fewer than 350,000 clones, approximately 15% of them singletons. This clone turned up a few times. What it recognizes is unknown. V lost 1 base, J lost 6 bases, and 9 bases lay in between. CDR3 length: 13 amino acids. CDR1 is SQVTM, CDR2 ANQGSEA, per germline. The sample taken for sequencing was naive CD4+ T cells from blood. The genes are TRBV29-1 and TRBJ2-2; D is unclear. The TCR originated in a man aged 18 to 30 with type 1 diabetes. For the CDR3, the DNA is TGCAGCGTTGAAGTGATAGAAGCCGGGGAGCTGTTTTTT. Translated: CSVEVIEAGELFF.